This TCR beta chain stems from a study of shared T cell receptors in the human thymus. Germline CDR1 reads SGHRS; CDR2 reads YFSETQ. CDR3 length: 16 amino acids. The V segment lost 0 bases and the J segment 5 bases; nucleotides outside the gene matches: 6. The assay was immunoSEQ multiplex PCR, and TCRdb's table has in-frame clones only and misses some. The repertoire holds about 660,000 clones, with about 90% as singletons. The same sample was also used in a study of human thymus T cells. From that study: Related work found strong thymic repertoire overlap between unrelated individuals.

The TCR comes from a boy younger than two with a congenital heart defect. The rearrangement uses TRBV5-1 and TRBJ2-2; 8 bases match TRBD2. Sequencing input: thymocytes. This CDR3 is CASSLVAGTKTGELFF. The DNA of the CDR3 is TGCGCCAGCAGCTTGGTAGCGGGGACCAAGACCGGGGAGCTGTTTTTT.